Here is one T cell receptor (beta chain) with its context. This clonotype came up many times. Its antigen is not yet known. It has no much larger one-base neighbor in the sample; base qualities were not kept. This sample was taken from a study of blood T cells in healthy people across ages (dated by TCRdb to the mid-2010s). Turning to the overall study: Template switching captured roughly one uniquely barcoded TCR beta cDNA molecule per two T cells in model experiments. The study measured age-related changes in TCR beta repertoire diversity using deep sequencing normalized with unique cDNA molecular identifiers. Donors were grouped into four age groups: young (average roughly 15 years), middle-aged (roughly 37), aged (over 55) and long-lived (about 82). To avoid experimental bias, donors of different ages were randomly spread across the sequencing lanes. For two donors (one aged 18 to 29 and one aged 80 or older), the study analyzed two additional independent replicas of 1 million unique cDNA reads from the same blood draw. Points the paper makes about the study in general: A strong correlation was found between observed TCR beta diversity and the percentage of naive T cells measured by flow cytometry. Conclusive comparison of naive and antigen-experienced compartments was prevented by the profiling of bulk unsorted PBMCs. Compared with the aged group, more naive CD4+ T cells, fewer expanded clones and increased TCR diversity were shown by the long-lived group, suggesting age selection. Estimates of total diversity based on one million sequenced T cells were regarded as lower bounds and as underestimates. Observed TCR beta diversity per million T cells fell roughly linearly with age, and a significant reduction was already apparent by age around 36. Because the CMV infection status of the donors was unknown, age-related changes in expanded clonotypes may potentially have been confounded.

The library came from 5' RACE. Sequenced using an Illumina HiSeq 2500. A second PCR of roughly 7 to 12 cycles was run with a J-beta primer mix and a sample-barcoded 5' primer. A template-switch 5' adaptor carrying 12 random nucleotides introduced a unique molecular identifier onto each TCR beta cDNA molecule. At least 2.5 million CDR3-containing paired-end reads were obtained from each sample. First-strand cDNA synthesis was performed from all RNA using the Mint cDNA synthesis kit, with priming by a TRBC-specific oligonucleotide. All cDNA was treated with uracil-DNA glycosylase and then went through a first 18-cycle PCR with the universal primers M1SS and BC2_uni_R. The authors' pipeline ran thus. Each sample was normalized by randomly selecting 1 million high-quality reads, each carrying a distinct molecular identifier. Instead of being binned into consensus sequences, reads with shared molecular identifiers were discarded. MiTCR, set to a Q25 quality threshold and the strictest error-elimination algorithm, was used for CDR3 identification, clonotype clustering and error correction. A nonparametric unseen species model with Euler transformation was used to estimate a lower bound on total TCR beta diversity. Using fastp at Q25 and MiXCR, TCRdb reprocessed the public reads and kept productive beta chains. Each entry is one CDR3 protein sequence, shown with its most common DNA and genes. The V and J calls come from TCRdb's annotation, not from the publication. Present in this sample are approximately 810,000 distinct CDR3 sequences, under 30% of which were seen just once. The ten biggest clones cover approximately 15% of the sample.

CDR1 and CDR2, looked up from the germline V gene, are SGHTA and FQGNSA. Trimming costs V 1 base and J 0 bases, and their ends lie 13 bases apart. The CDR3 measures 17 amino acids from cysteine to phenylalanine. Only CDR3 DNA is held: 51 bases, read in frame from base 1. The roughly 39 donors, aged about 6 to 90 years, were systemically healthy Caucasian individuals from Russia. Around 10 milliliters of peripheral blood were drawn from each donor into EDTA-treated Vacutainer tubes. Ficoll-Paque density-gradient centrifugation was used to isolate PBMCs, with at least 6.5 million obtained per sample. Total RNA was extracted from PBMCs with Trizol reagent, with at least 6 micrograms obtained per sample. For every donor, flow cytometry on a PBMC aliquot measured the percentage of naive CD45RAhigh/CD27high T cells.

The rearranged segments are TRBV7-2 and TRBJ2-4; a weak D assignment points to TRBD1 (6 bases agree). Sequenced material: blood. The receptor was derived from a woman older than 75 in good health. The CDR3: CASSLGRDISAKNIQYF. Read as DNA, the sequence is TGTGCCAGCAGCTTAGGCCGGGACATTTCAGCCAAAAACATTCAGTACTTC.